Presented here are 20 T cell receptor beta chains from one specimen sequenced in a study of blood T cell repertoires in COVID-19. This table comes from immunoSEQ multiplex PCR, and its TCRdb copy is limited to in-frame clones, with some not included. The repertoire holds over 200,000 clones, with 80% to 90% as singletons. Sequencing was done on a sample of PBMCs or T cells enriched from blood (not recorded which). The receptors derive from a woman aged 45-60 years who had recovered from COVID-19.

This clone was recorded at least ten times. This chain joins TRBV28 and TRBJ2-7, with D maybe TRBD2 (5 bases). Germline V gene lookup returns CDR1 MDHEN and CDR2 SYDVKM. This CDR3 contains 15 residues. Trimming shortened V by 6 bases and J by 6 bases, and 21 bases separated the two germline ends. CDR3 protein: CASSTGVAASREQYF. As DNA, the CDR3 is TGTGCCAGCAGCACCGGGGTGGCAGCCTCCCGCGAGCAGTACTTC.

V is TRBV5-5 and J is TRBJ2-1, with D possibly being TRBD1 (6 bases). The V gene's germline CDR1 is SGHKS and CDR2 YYEKEE (reference sequence). There are 16 residues in the CDR3. V dropped 4 bases and J dropped 3 bases, with 17 bases sitting between them. CDR3 in DNA: TGTGCCAGCAGCCTTGGGGCAGGGGCGAACTACAATGAGCAGTTCTTC. Its translation: CASSLGAGANYNEQFF.

CDR3 in DNA: TGTGCCAGCAGCTTAGCGGGAGTGTCCTACGAGCAGTACTTC. Encoded protein: CASSLAGVSYEQYF. This chain links TRBV11-3 with TRBJ2-7, with D perhaps matching TRBD2 (6 bases). Trimming shortened V by 1 base and J by 1 base, and 8 bases separated the two germline ends. The CDR3 totals 14 residues. Germline lookup yields CDR1 SGHNT and CDR2 YENEEA.

The chain has TRBV10-1 and TRBJ2-1, with TRBD1 matching over 10 bases. The CDR3 contains 16 residues. CDR1 WNHNN and CDR2 SYGVQD come from the germline V gene (reference sequence). With 4 bases clipped from V and 4 bases from J, the junction kept 7 bases outside the gene matches. The CDR3 bases are TGCGCCAGCAGTGTTACCGGGACAGGGGTTTACAATGAGCAGTTCTTC. It encodes CASSVTGTGVYNEQFF.

This chain connects TRBV27 to TRBJ2-1; D may be TRBD1 (5 bases). Germline V gene lookup returns CDR1 MNHEY and CDR2 SMNVEV (reference sequence). The CDR3 is made up of 15 amino acids. V lost 3 bases and J lost 4, with 13 bases in between. The CDR3 loop is CASSLGQGLYNEQFF. The DNA for the CDR3 is TGTGCCAGCAGTTTGGGCCAGGGCTTATACAATGAGCAGTTCTTC.

The V gene is TRBV15, the J gene TRBJ1-2, with 11 positions matching TRBD1. The CDR3 consists of 15 residues. V gave up 8 bases and J gave up 4 bases; unmatched junction bases: 9. Germline loops: CDR1 LNHNV, CDR2 YYDKDF (reference sequence). The CDR3 region has the DNA TGTGCCACCGCTGTTTTGGACAGGGGGCCCTATGGCTACACCTTC. Protein product: CATAVLDRGPYGYTF.

The V and J genes are TRBV7-2 and TRBJ1-2; D ambiguous. V lost 4 bases, J lost 7 bases, and 13 bases lay in between. Germline values: CDR1 SGHTA, CDR2 FQGNSA. The CDR3 has 13 amino acids. Here the CDR3 reads CASSSSYGGGYTF. The DNA for the CDR3 is TGTGCCAGCAGCTCCTCCTATGGAGGTGGCTACACCTTC. The full variable domain, in which reference TRBV7-2 and TRBJ1-2 provide the parts outside the CDR3, is GAGVSQSPSNKVTEKGKDVELRCDPISGHTALYWYRQSLGQGLEFLIYFQGNSAPDKSGLPSDRFSAERTGGSVSTLTIQRTQQEDSAVYLCASSSSYGGGYTFGSGTRLTVV.

This chain links TRBV3-1 (or the pseudogene TRBV3-2) with TRBJ2-4; 10 nucleotides agree with TRBD1. The germline gives CDR1 LGHDT, CDR2 YNNKEL (reference sequence). CDR3 length equals 14 residues. The trim removed 2 bases at V and 8 bases at J, leaving 3 bases unmatched. The CDR3 DNA reads TGTGCCAGCAGCCAAAAGGGGACAGGGGACATTCAGTACTTC. Translation: CASSQKGTGDIQYF.

In its sample, this clone was seen once. The chain employs TRBV2 and TRBJ2-1; 10 nucleotides agree with TRBD2. With 4 bases clipped from V and 4 bases from J, the junction kept 4 bases outside the gene matches. Germline CDR1 SNHLY, CDR2 FYNNEI. The CDR3 length is 15 residues. The CDR3, as DNA: TGTGCCAGCAGTGTGTCTAGCGGGAGTTACAATGAGCAGTTCTTC. Translation gives CASSVSSGSYNEQFF. The entire variable domain, with the rest obtained from reference TRBV2 and TRBJ2-1, is as follows: EPEVTQTPSHQVTQMGQEVILRCVPISNHLYFYWYRQILGQKVEFLVSFYNNEISEKSEIFDDQFSVERPDGSNFTLKIRSTKLEDSAMYFCASSVSSGSYNEQFFGPGTRLTVL.

In nucleotides, the CDR3 is TGTGCCAGCAGATTGGACAGGGTCGGCGGTAATTCACCCCTCCACTTT. It translates to CASRLDRVGGNSPLHF. The chain couples TRBV27 to TRBJ1-6, with TRBD1 matching 8 bases. V lost 6 bases, J lost 6 bases, and 10 bases stayed unmatched. Germline loops: CDR1 MNHEY, CDR2 SMNVEV (reference sequence). The CDR3 is 16 residues long.

This clone was detected only once. V and J are TRBV9 and TRBJ1-3; TRBD1 is a possible D gene (5 bases). This CDR3 region has 15 residues. The germline V gene encodes CDR1 SGDLS and CDR2 YYNGEE. The V end lost 3 bases, the J end lost 2 bases, and 12 bases lay between the germline ends. This chain's CDR3 is CASSADGGTGNTIYF. The CDR3 DNA sequence: TGTGCCAGCAGCGCCGACGGGGGGACTGGAAACACCATATATTTT.

In its sample, this clone was seen a few times. The chain links TRBV10-3 to TRBJ2-7; 8 bases agree with TRBD2. Germline CDR1 is ENHRY and CDR2 is SYGVKD. CDR3 size: 14 residues. Losses at the gene ends were 6 bases for V and 4 bases for J; bases not matched to a gene: 8. CDR3 loop: CAIRGRGAMYEQYF. The CDR3 coding sequence is TGTGCCATCAGGGGGCGGGGGGCGATGTACGAGCAGTACTTC.

The chain links TRBV18 to TRBJ2-1, with 10 bases identical to TRBD2. The CDR3 consists of 17 residues. Per germline, CDR1 KGHSH and CDR2 LQKENI. Trimming cost V 3 bases and J 0 bases; bases outside gene matches: 5. The CDR3 DNA follows: TGTGCCAGCTCACCCCGGACTAGCGGATTCTCCTACAATGAGCAGTTCTTC. Its protein is CASSPRTSGFSYNEQFF.

The chain links TRBV28 to TRBJ1-1, with 8 bases identical to TRBD1. CDR3 length equals 14 residues. Germline V gene data show CDR1 as MDHEN and CDR2 as SYDVKM. J was trimmed by 3 bases and V by 8 bases; bases with no gene match: 8. This CDR3 is CASVTGTGYTEAFF. The CDR3 DNA is TGTGCCAGCGTTACCGGGACAGGCTACACTGAAGCTTTCTTT.

This clone was counted once. CDR3 DNA: TGTGCCAGCTCACCACCAATCGGGGGAGGGTCCTACAATGAGCAGTTCTTC. Amino acids: CASSPPIGGGSYNEQFF. The chain uses TRBV18 and TRBJ2-1; TRBD2 matches at 7 bases. The CDR3 runs 17 residues. J was trimmed by 1 base and V by 0 bases; bases with no gene match: 6. Germline lookup yields CDR1 KGHSH and CDR2 LQKENI. The full variable domain, with the rest looked up from reference TRBV18 and TRBJ2-1, is NAGVMQNPRHLVRRRGQEARLRCSPMKGHSHVYWYRQLPEEGLKFMVYLQKENIIDESGMPKERFSAEFPKEGPSILRIQQVVRGDSAAYFCASSPPIGGGSYNEQFFGPGTRLTVL.

The chain combines TRBV2 with TRBJ1-2; D uncertain. The CDR3 is 12 residues long. The V gene's germline CDR1 is SNHLY and CDR2 FYNNEI. V was pared by 6 bases and J by 3 bases, with 8 bases between. In DNA form, the CDR3 reads TGTGCCAGCAGAATACTTGACTATGGCTACACCTTC. Protein sequence: CASRILDYGYTF.

The chain joins TRBV2 to TRBJ2-5; 9 bases align to TRBD1. The junction had 4 bases not matched to a gene; V was cut back by 6 bases and J by 5 bases. Germline values: CDR1 SNHLY, CDR2 FYNNEI. This CDR3 spans 13 amino acids. The CDR3 loop reads CASRDGQGETQYF. CDR3 DNA: TGTGCCAGCAGAGATGGACAGGGGGAGACCCAGTACTTC. The variable domain in full, with the rest retrieved from reference TRBV2 and TRBJ2-5, is EPEVTQTPSHQVTQMGQEVILRCVPISNHLYFYWYRQILGQKVEFLVSFYNNEISEKSEIFDDQFSVERPDGSNFTLKIRSTKLEDSAMYFCASRDGQGETQYFGPGTRLLVL.

CDR3 loop: CATSAGGRETQYF. The DNA for the CDR3 is TGTGCCACCAGTGCAGGGGGCAGAGAGACCCAGTACTTC. The gene calls are TRBV24-1 and TRBJ2-5; 8 bases agree with TRBD1. V was clipped by 5 bases and J by 4 bases; unmatched bases: 2. The germline CDR1 and CDR2 sequences are KGHDR and SFDVKD. This CDR3 is built from 13 residues.

The chain is built from TRBV7-3 and TRBJ2-7, with 8 bases lining up with TRBD1. V shed 0 bases and J 6 bases; nucleotides not matched to a gene: 7. This CDR3 spans 15 amino acids. Germline V gene data show CDR1 as SGHTA and CDR2 as FQGTGA. For the CDR3, the DNA is TGTGCCAGCAGCTTAACCGTAGGACAGGGAAGCGAGCAGTACTTC. Its translation: CASSLTVGQGSEQYF.

The chain uses TRBV18 and TRBJ1-4, with D tentatively TRBD1 (6 bases). This CDR3 has 15 amino acids. Trimming shortened V by 4 bases and J by 3 bases, and 12 bases separated the two germline ends. Germline V gene lookup returns CDR1 KGHSH and CDR2 LQKENI. CDR3: CASSLSRQANEKLFF. The CDR3 DNA reads TGTGCCAGCTCACTATCTCGACAGGCTAATGAAAAACTGTTTTTT.